The 4 T cell receptor beta chains reported below all come from one sample, sequenced in a study of cytomegalovirus exposure and HLA in healthy donors. This PCR relied on a set of 60 Vbeta primers and 13 Jbeta primers. TCRdb's copy holds only in-frame clones and misses some; the assay was immunoSEQ multiplex PCR. This table has approximately 86,000 clones, over 60% appearing once. Sequences were obtained from PBMCs. These receptors came from a man aged 40-50 years in good health and CMV-seronegative.

This clone came up once. This sequence joins TRBV4-2 and TRBJ2-7, with no clear D. V lost 0 bases and J lost 6, with 9 bases in between. The CDR3 covers 13 residues. From germline, CDR1 is LGHNA and CDR2 YNFKEQ. In nucleotides, the CDR3 is TGTGCCAGCAGCCAAGATGCGGCCCTCGAGCAGTACTTC. Translating it yields CASSQDAALEQYF.

This clone was detected a few times. The V and J genes are TRBV27 and TRBJ2-7, with a possible D match to TRBD1 (5 bases). V lost 6 bases to trimming and J lost 0 bases, with 12 bases between them. CDR3 size: 14 residues. Germline assignment: CDR1 MNHEY and CDR2 SMNVEV (reference sequence). The CDR3 DNA sequence: TGTGCCAGCAGGCCCCACCAGGGCTCCTACGAGCAGTACTTC. Amino acid sequence: CASRPHQGSYEQYF.

The chain joins TRBV19 to TRBJ1-2; the match to TRBD1 covers 8 bases. V gave up 7 bases and J gave up 2 bases; unmatched junction bases: 9. The CDR3 runs to 15 residues. Germline-derived CDR1 and CDR2 are LNHDA and SQIVND (reference sequence). The CDR3 is CASKRTGLSNYGYTF. Here the CDR3 DNA reads TGTGCCAGTAAGAGGACAGGGTTAAGCAACTATGGCTACACCTTC.

V is TRBV6-4 and J is TRBJ2-1, with 11 bases aligning to TRBD1. V gave up 7 bases and J gave up 6 bases; unmatched junction bases: 11. There are 16 residues in the CDR3. CDR1 is MRHNA and CDR2 is SNTAGT in the germline V gene. The CDR3 region has the DNA TGTGCCAGCACCGAAGACCCCGGGACAGGGGGCAATGAGCAGTTCTTC. It yields the protein CASTEDPGTGGNEQFF.